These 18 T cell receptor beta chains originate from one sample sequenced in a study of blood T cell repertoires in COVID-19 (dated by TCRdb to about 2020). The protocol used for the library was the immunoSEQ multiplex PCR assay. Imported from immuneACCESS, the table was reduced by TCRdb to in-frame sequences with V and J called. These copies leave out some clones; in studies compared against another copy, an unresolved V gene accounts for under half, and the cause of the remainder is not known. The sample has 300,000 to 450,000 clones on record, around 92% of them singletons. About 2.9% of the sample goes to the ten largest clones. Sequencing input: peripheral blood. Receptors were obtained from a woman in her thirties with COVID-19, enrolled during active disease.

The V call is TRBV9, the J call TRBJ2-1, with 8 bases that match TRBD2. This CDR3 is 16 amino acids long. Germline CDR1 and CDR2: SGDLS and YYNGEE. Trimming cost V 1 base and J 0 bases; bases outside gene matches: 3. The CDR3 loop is CASSVNSGASYNEQFF. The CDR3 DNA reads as TGTGCCAGCAGCGTAAATAGCGGGGCCTCCTACAATGAGCAGTTCTTC.

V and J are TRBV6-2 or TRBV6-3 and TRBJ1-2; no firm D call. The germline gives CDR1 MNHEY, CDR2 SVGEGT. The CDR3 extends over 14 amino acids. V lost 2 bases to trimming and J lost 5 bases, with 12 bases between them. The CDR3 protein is CASSYASGNYGYTF. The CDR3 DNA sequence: TGTGCCAGCAGTTACGCCTCGGGGAATTATGGCTACACCTTC.

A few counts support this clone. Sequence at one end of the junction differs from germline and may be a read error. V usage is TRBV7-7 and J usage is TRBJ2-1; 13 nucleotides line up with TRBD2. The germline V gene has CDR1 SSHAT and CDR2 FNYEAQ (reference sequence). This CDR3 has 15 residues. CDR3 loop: CASSRTSGSRNEQFF. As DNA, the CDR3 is TGTGCTAGCAGCCGGACTAGCGGGAGTCGGAATGAGCAGTTCTTC.

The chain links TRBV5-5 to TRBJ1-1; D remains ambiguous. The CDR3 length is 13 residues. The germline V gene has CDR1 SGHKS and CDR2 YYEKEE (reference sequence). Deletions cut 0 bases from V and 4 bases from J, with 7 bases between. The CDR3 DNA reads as TGTGCCAGCAGCTTGGGGGAGGGCACTGAAGCTTTCTTT. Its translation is CASSLGEGTEAFF.

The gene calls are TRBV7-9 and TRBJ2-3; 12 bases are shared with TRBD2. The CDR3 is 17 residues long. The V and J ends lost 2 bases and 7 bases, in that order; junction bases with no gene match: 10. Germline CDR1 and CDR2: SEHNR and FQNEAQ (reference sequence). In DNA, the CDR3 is TGTGCCAGCAGCTTAACCCGGACTAGCGGGGACGAAAATACGCAGTATTTT. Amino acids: CASSLTRTSGDENTQYF.

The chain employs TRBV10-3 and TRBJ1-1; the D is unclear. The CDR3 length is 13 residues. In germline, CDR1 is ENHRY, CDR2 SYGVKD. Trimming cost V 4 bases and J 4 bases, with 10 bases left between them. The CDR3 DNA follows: TGTGCCATCAGTGGGGAGGGAGTCACTGAAGCTTTCTTT. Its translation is CAISGEGVTEAFF.

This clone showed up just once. The CDR3 sequence is CASSGQGSYNEQFF. The DNA of the CDR3 is TGTGCCAGCAGCGGACAGGGTTCATACAATGAGCAGTTCTTC. The chain joins TRBV7-9 to TRBJ2-1, with 8 bases matching TRBD1. This CDR3 is 14 amino acids long. Germline V gene lookup returns CDR1 SEHNR and CDR2 FQNEAQ (reference sequence). The junction had 4 bases not matched to a gene; V was cut back by 5 bases and J by 4 bases.

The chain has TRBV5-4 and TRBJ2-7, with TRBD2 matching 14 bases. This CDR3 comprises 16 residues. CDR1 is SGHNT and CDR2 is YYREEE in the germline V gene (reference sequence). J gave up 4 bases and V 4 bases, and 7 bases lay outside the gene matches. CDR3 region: CASSPGTSGRTYEQYV. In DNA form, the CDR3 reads TGTGCCAGCAGCCCCGGGACTAGCGGGAGAACGTACGAGCAGTACGTC.

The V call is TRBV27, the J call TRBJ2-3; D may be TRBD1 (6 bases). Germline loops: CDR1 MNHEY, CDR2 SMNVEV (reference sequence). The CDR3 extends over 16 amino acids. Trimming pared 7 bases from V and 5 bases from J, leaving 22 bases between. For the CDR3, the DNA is TGTGCCAGCACGGCTCCCCGGGGCAGGGGTGTAGATACGCAGTATTTT. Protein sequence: CASTAPRGRGVDTQYF.

CDR3 region: CASSLGRTYEQYV. CDR3 bases: TGTGCCAGCAGTTTAGGTAGAACCTACGAGCAGTACGTC. J is TRBJ2-7 and V is TRBV27; D is unresolved. V lost 2 bases and J 2 bases, leaving 7 bases between the germline ends. Germline lookup yields CDR1 MNHEY and CDR2 SMNVEV (reference sequence). The CDR3 loop spans 13 amino acids.

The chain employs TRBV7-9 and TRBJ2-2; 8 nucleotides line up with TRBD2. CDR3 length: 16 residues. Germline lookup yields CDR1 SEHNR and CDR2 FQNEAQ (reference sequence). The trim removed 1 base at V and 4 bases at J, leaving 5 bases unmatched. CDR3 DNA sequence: TGTGCCAGCAGCTTAGGTCGGGAGGGCCCCACCGGGGAGCTGTTTTTT. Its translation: CASSLGREGPTGELFF.

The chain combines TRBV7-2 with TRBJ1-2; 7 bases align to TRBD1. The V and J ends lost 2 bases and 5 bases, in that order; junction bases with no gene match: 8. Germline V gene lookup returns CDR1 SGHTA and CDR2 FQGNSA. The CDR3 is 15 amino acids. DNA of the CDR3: TGTGCCAGCAGCTTATCCGACAGGGTTGTTTATGGCTACACCTTC. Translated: CASSLSDRVVYGYTF.

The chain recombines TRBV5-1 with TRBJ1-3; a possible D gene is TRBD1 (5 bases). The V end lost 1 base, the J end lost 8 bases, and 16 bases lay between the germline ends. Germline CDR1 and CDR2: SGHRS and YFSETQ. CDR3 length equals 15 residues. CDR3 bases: TGCGCCAGCAGCTTGAACCGGGGAGCGGGGGACACCATATATTTT. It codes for CASSLNRGAGDTIYF.

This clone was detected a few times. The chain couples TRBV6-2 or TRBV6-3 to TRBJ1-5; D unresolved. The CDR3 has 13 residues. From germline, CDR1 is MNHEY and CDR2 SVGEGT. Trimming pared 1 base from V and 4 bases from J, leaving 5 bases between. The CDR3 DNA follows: TGTGCCAGCAGTTACTTGGCAAATCAGCCCCAGCATTTT. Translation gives CASSYLANQPQHF.

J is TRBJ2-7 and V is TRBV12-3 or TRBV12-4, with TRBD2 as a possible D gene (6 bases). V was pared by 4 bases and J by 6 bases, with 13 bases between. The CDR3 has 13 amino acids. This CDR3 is CASSSRLEGEQYV. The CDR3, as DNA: TGTGCCAGCAGTTCTAGACTAGAGGGCGAGCAGTACGTC.

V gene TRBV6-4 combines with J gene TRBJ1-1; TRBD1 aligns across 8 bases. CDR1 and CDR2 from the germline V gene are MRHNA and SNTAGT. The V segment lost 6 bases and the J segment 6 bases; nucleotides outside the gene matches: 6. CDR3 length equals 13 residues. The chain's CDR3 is CASRKDRGSEAFF. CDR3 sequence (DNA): TGTGCCAGCAGGAAAGACAGGGGCTCTGAAGCTTTCTTT.

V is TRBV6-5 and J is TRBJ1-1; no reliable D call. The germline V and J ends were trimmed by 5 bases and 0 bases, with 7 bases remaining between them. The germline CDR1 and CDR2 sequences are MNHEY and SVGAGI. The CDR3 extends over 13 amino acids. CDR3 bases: TGTGCCAGCAGTCTTACAGTGAACACTGAAGCTTTCTTT. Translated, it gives CASSLTVNTEAFF.

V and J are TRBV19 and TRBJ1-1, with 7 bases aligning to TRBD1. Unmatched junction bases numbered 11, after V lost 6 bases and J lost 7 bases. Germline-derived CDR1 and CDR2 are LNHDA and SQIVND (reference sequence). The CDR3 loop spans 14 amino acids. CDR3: CASRRGTDFYEAFF. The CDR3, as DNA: TGTGCCAGTAGGAGGGGGACAGACTTTTATGAAGCTTTCTTT.